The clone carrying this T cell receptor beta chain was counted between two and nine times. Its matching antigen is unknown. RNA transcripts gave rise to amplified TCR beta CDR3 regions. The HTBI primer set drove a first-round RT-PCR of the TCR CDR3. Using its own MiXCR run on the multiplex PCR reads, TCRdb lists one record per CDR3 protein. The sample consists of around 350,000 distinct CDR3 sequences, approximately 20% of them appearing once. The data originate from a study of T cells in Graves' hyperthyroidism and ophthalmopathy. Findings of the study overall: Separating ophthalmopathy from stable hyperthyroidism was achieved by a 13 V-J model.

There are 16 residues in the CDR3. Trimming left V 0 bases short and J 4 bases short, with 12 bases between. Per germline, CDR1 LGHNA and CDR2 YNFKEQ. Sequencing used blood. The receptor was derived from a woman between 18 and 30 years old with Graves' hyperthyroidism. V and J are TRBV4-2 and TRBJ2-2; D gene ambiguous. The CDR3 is CASSQEGARGTGELFF. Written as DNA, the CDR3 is TGTGCCAGCAGCCAAGAAGGAGCTCGAGGCACCGGGGAGCTGTTTTTT.